This TCR beta chain appears in the sequencing data of a study of T-cell memory formation after mild COVID-19. As for the study in general: TCR clusters mostly belonged to single donors.

TCRdb re-called the 5' RACE reads with MiXCR, one entry per CDR3 protein. The profile covers a few hundred thousand distinct CDR3 sequences, with more than 20% appearing a single time and about 12% taken by the ten largest. In germline, CDR1 is KGHDR, CDR2 SFDVKD. V was shortened by 3 bases and J by 2 bases, with 12 bases between the two germline ends. The CDR3 is 15 amino acids. The J gene is TRBJ2-5, the V gene TRBV24-1; D is undetermined. The source material was PBMCs or a T cell subset sorted from them (not recorded which). This TCR came from an adult woman who had mild COVID-19 (a few samples of this study predate the infection). Cell type and time point are not known. CDR3 protein: CATSDPMGPQETQYF. CDR3 nucleotides: TGTGCCACCAGTGATCCGATGGGCCCACAAGAGACCCAGTACTTC.